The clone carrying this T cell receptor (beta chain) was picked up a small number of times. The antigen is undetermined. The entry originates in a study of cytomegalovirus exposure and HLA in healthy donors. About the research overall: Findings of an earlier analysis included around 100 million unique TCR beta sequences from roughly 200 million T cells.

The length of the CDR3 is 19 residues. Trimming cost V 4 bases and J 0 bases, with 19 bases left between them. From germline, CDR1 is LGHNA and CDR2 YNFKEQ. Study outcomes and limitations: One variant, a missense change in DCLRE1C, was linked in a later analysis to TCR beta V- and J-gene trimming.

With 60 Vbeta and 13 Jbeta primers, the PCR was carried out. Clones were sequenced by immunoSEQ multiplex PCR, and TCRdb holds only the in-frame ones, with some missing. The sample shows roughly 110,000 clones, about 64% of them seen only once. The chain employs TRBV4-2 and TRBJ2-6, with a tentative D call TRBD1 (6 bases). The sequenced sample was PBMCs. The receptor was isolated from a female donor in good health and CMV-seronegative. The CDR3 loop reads CASSLPTGQALSGANVLTF. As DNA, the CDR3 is TGTGCCAGCAGCCTTCCGACGGGACAAGCCCTCTCTGGGGCCAACGTCCTGACTTTC.